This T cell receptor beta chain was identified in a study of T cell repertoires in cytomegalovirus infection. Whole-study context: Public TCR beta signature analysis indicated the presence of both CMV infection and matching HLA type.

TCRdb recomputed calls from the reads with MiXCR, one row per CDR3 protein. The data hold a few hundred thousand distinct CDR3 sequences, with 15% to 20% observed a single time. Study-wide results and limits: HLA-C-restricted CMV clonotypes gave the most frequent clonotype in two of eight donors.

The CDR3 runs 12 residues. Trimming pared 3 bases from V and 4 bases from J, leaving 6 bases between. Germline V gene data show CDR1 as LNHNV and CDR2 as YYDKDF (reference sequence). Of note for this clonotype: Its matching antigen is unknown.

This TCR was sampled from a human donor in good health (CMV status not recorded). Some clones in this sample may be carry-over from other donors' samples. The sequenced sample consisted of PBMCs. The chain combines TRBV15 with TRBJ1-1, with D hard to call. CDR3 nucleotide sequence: TGTGCCACCAGCAGCGGCGGCACTGAAGCTTTCTTT. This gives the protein CATSSGGTEAFF.